The source of this T cell receptor beta chain is a study of Graves' ophthalmopathy and Graves' hyperthyroidism. This clonotype was counted a few times. The authors amplified TCR beta CDR3 regions from RNA transcripts. Amplification began with first-round RT-PCR using HTBI primers, then second-round multiplex PCR was performed. TCRdb reanalysed the multiplex PCR reads using MiXCR and keeps one entry per CDR3 protein. This table holds a few hundred thousand distinct CDR3 sequences, about a fifth found once. The V gene's germline CDR1 is GTSNPN and CDR2 SVGIG (reference sequence). V shed 1 base and J shed 4 bases, with 5 bases lying between them. There are 11 residues in the CDR3.

The V and J genes are TRBV30 and TRBJ2-7; no firm D call. The origin of this receptor is a woman aged 50 to 60 with Graves' ophthalmopathy. The specimen was peripheral blood. DNA for the CDR3: TGTGCCTGGAGTGACTTATACGAGCAGTACTTC. It is translated as CAWSDLYEQYF. Complete variable domain (other parts from reference TRBV30 and TRBJ2-7): SQTIHQWPATLVQPVGSPLSLECTVEGTSNPNLYWYRQAAGRGLQLLFYSVGIGQISSEVPQNLSASRPQDRQFILSSKKLLLSDSGFYLCAWSDLYEQYFGPGTRLTVT.